This T cell receptor (beta chain) is from a study of blood T cells in healthy people across ages. Between the trimmed V and J ends, which lost 5 bases and 5 bases, there was a span of 10 bases. Per germline, CDR1 SGHRS and CDR2 YFSETQ. The length of the CDR3 is 12 residues. It was with a sample-barcoded 5' primer and a J-beta primer mix that a second PCR of roughly 7 to 11 cycles was run. Via MiXCR, TCRdb re-called the 5' RACE reads, giving one row per CDR3 protein. The profile covers around 1.5 million distinct CDR3 sequences, with roughly 30% appearing a single time and over 9% taken by the ten largest.

The clonotype comes from a young woman in good health. Sequencing was done on a sample of blood. J is TRBJ1-1 and V is TRBV5-1; D not resolved. This chain's CDR3 is CASSKTFTEAFF. The DNA of the CDR3 is TGCGCCAGCAGTAAAACTTTTACTGAAGCTTTCTTT.